The clone carrying this TCR beta chain is a singleton in its sample. Its specificity is unknown. Germline-derived CDR1 and CDR2 are MGHRA and YSYEKL. Trimming cost V 4 bases and J 0 bases; bases outside gene matches: 9. The CDR3 consists of 16 residues. This specimen comes from a study of shared clonotypes between healthy human individuals. About the research overall: There were three CD4 naive, three CD4 memory, two CD8 naive and one CD8 memory plates per donor. Overall study results and limits: Sequencing depth was expected to influence donor clonotype sharing.

In the original processing: ImmunoSEQ supplied junction-only sequences lacking quality scores, so filtering was different. Libraries were prepared by immunoSEQ multiplex PCR; TCRdb keeps only in-frame clonotypes and omits some of them. The V and J calls and clone size come from that table; D and trimming were worked out from the DNA. The sample carries about 2,100,000 clones, about 92% recorded once. Positive CCR7 selection of CD45RO-negative cells yielded the naive CD8 cells, and terminally differentiated effector memory CD45RA+ cells were excluded. The TCR was taken from a man aged 18 to 30 in good health. Some clones in this sample may be carry-over from other donors' samples. The specimen was naive CD8+ T cells from PBMCs. The chain carries TRBV4-1 and TRBJ2-7, with 7 nucleotides matching TRBD2. The CDR3 sequence is CASSPIAGSNSYEQYF. CDR3 DNA: TGCGCCAGCAGCCCTATAGCGGGCTCAAACTCCTACGAGCAGTACTTC.